The rows below give T cell receptor beta chains drawn from one sample of a study of blood T cell repertoires in COVID-19. TCRdb's table, derived via immunoSEQ multiplex PCR, lists solely in-frame clones and lacks some. The sample consists of 280,000 or so clones, approximately 81% of them appearing once. Sequences were obtained from PBMCs or T cells enriched from blood (not recorded which). These receptors all come from a woman aged 45-65 years who had recovered from COVID-19. The CDR3 runs from the conserved cysteine through the conserved F or W. D genes are given only for firm matches. Clone size appears in some rows only: once, few, many, or a class for an expanded clone.

v_gene	abundance	j_gene	d_gene	CDR3nt	CDR3aa
TRBV19	.	TRBJ2-3	TRBD1	TGTGCCAGTAGTGACAGGGGGCTAGGGAGCACAGATACGCAGTATTTT	CASSDRGLGSTDTQYF
TRBV6-5	.	TRBJ1-5	.	TGTGCCAGCAATCCGAACGGGGGTCAGCCCCAGCATTTT	CASNPNGGQPQHF
TRBV12-3/TRBV12-4	.	TRBJ1-1	.	TGTGCCAGCAGTTTTCGGACAAACACTGAAGCTTTCTTT	CASSFRTNTEAFF
TRBV29-1	.	TRBJ1-2	.	TGCAGCGTTTTGACACCCCTCGACTATGGCTACACCTTC	CSVLTPLDYGYTF
TRBV6-1	once	TRBJ2-4	TRBD1	TGTGCCAGCAGTGAGACAGGGGGCACCAAAAACATTCAGTACTTC	CASSETGGTKNIQYF
TRBV19	.	TRBJ2-2	.	TGTGCCAGTGCGGGGCGGGGTACCGGGGAGCTGTTTTTT	CASAGRGTGELFF
TRBV5-5	.	TRBJ2-1	TRBD2	TGTGCCAGCAGCTTGGCCCCTAGCGGGGGGGCCTCTGAGCAGTTCTTC	CASSLAPSGGASEQFF
TRBV4-2	once	TRBJ1-6	TRBD1	TGTGCCAGCAGCCAGACCGGGACAGAGAATTCACCCCTCCACTTT	CASSQTGTENSPLHF
TRBV29-1	once	TRBJ2-1	TRBD1	TGCAGCGTGCAACCGGGACAGTACAATGAGCAGTTCTTC	CSVQPGQYNEQFF
TRBV30	few	TRBJ1-1	TRBD1	TGTGCCTGGAGGGAGACAGGGGGCTTCCTTGGAGCTTTCTTT	CAWRETGGFLGAFF
TRBV29-1	.	TRBJ1-2	TRBD1	TGCAGCGTACAGGGGTTCGACTATGGCTACACCTTC	CSVQGFDYGYTF
TRBV5-6	.	TRBJ1-3	TRBD1	TGTGCCAGCAGCTTGACCGGGACAGCTACTACTGGAAACACCATATATTTT	CASSLTGTATTGNTIYF
TRBV30	few	TRBJ1-4	.	TGTGCCTGGGTCCAACCAGAAGTAACTAATGAAAAACTGTTTTTT	CAWVQPEVTNEKLFF
TRBV28	.	TRBJ2-7	TRBD1	TGTGCCAGCACCAGATGGGGCGACAGGGGCGGCTACGAGCAGTACTTC	CASTRWGDRGGYEQYF
TRBV5-6	once	TRBJ2-1	.	TGTGCCAGCAGCTTGGAAGGGGTCCACAATGAGCAGTTCTTC	CASSLEGVHNEQFF
TRBV28	few	TRBJ2-7	TRBD2	TGTGCCAGCAGTTTATTGCGGGGGAAGCAGTACTTC	CASSLLRGKQYF
TRBV7-9	.	TRBJ2-1	.	TGTGCCAGCAGCTTAGAGATCGGTTCGGAGTTCTTC	CASSLEIGSEFF